One T cell receptor beta chain is described in this entry. Antigen specificity is unknown. The CDR3 covers 13 residues. V trimming: 8 bases; J trimming: 1 base; junction bases outside the gene matches: 5. Germline CDR1 reads SGHTA; CDR2 reads FQGTGA. The data stem from a study of radiotherapy plus CTLA-4 blockade in lung cancer. Study observations and caveats: According to reports, early shifts in blood T cell clones, alongside interferon-beta, forecast response most accurately.

Clones were read by immunoSEQ multiplex PCR, and TCRdb kept only the in-frame ones, dropping some. The repertoire holds 60,000 to 70,000 clones, with under 85% as singletons. The chain is built from TRBV7-3 and TRBJ2-7, with 7 nucleotides matching TRBD1. This TCR was recovered from a human donor with non-small cell lung cancer who had a partial response to radiotherapy plus ipilimumab. This specimen consisted of peripheral blood, obtained from a patient treated with radiotherapy plus ipilimumab. DNA of the CDR3: TGTGCCAGCCACCGGGACAGTTCCTACGAGCAGTACTTC. It translates to CASHRDSSYEQYF.